This T cell receptor (beta chain) comes out of a study of blood T cell repertoires in COVID-19 (dated by TCRdb to the early 2020s). A note on the overall study: Collaborator samples came from the United States, Italy and Spain and covered acute and convalescent phases of COVID-19. The material from the prospective study consisted of cDNA or gDNA derived from T cells, B-cell-depleted T cells, or PBMCs. Subjects who had been exposed to COVID-19, were actively infected with it, or had recovered from it provided the deeply sampled blood TCRbeta repertoires that made up the dataset. The repertoires were released in a freely available public database meant as a resource for research on the immune response to SARS-CoV-2. Samples were obtained from the ongoing ImmuneRACE study (first 160 participants) and from about 1,300 subjects provided by 6 global collaborators. Sample metadata almost always included a de-identified subject ID, COVID-19 status, age in years and sex. Where available, HLA class I and class II types were obtained from metadata supplied by the sample provider rather than from assay-based typing.

On this clone: Its specific antigen is unknown. No much larger clonotype is one base removed from it; base qualities were not supplied.

General conclusions and limits of the study: Clinical and demographic metadata were provided uncurated, with the amount varying by source and participant.

The germline V gene encodes CDR1 MNHEY and CDR2 SMNVEV (reference sequence). Cut back by 2 bases and 7 bases, the V and J ends lie 12 bases apart. Including the terminal cysteine and phenylalanine, the CDR3 comprises 14 residues. CDR3 DNA only is kept here, 42 bases in frame from base 1. TCRbeta CDR3 regions were amplified from genomic DNA using the immunoSEQ Assay, a bias-controlled multiplex PCR. Regarding the original processing steps: Nucleated cell counts per sample were estimated from amplification of reference gene primers within the assay. To quantify the absolute abundance of each unique TCRbeta CDR3 rearrangement, sequence reads were collapsed and filtered. Productive Simpson clonality was computed per sample as the square root of Simpson's diversity index over productive rearrangements. TCRdb mirrors the immuneACCESS table, restricted to in-frame sequences. Some clones are absent from its copies; in checked studies, under half trace to an unresolved V gene, and the reason for the others is unknown. Clone size and the V and J calls come from that table; the DNA yielded D and trimming. Here the sample has about 5,000 clones; about 91% occur a single time. Of the sample, roughly 42% is held by the ten largest clones.

One collaborating source in Seattle enrolled patients during active infection and followed them longitudinally through the course of disease. Whole blood was collected in K2EDTA tubes by collaborating institutions according to the institutions' own protocols. For TCRbeta analysis, collaborator samples were shipped as frozen whole blood, as isolated PBMCs, or as DNA extracted from either sample type. Sequencing was done on a sample of peripheral blood. This receptor was obtained from a man aged 70-80 years with COVID-19, enrolled during active disease. This chain is built from TRBV27 and TRBJ1-5, and TRBD1 may be the D gene, going by 5 matching bases. CDR3 protein: CASSLAQGTQPQHF. The DNA reads TGTGCCAGCAGTTTAGCTCAGGGCACACAGCCCCAGCATTTT.